This TCR beta chain was documented in a study of CD8+ T cells in alopecia areata. As for the study in general: Tofacitinib was taken orally by treated patients, and the dose was 5 to 10 mg twice daily.

Treatment defined: oral pan-JAK inhibitor, 5-10 mg twice daily. The study's findings and limits: Clonality in the scalp and expanded CD8+ clones ranked among the top 100 were significantly decreased by tofacitinib.

This CDR3 comprises 16 residues. CDR1 and CDR2 (germline): SGHVS, FNYEAQ. J gave up 3 bases and V 1 base, and 4 bases lay outside the gene matches. For this clone: The antigen is unknown.

cDNA prepared by RNA extraction and subsequent reverse transcription served as the template for sequencing. Clones were sequenced by immunoSEQ multiplex PCR, and TCRdb holds only the in-frame ones, with some missing. The profile shows under 250,000 clones, approximately 72% of them singletons. The V and J genes are TRBV7-6 and TRBJ2-2; 8 bases fit TRBD2. The sequence came from a human donor with alopecia areata. This material consisted of CD4+ T cells sorted from blood, taken between weeks 44 and 45, from a patient treated with tofacitinib. The CDR3 spells CASSLEAGVYTGELFF. The CDR3 nucleotides read TGTGCCAGCAGCTTAGAAGCGGGGGTTTACACCGGGGAGCTGTTTTTT.